What follows are 32 T cell receptor beta chains derived from one specimen sequenced in a study of regulatory T cells in long-lasting Graves disease. Time point here: newly diagnosed GD, antithyroid drugs for less than 3 months. From PBMCs, RNA was extracted and then used to make the TCR library. Combining iRepertoire HTBI primers with Arm-PCR of CDR3 regions, the authors built TCR beta libraries. TCRdb passed the multiplex PCR reads through MiXCR, listing each CDR3 protein once. This sample has roughly 440,000 distinct CDR3 sequences; about 17% occur once, and the top ten carry roughly 23%. This sample also belongs to another study, concerning T cells in Graves' hyperthyroidism and ophthalmopathy.

The material was peripheral blood mononuclear cells (PBMCs), obtained at new diagnosis, from a patient treated with antithyroid drugs. Receptors were obtained from a woman under 30 with Graves disease.

This clonotype came up a few times. The V call is TRBV29-1, the J call TRBJ2-5; 8 positions agree with TRBD2. Looked up from germline, CDR1 is SQVTM and CDR2 is ANQGSEA. The V gene end was trimmed by 6 bases and the J gene end by 7 bases; junction bases not matched to a gene: 13. The CDR3 totals 14 residues. CDR3 sequence reads: CSVRAGPGLGTQYF. For the CDR3, the DNA is TGCAGCGTACGGGCCGGGCCGGGACTAGGGACCCAGTACTTC.

This clonotype was seen many times. The genes are TRBV7-2 and TRBJ2-7, with a possible D match to TRBD1 (5 bases). V lost 2 bases, J lost 0 bases, and 11 bases lay in between. Germline assignment: CDR1 SGHTA and CDR2 FQGNSA. This CDR3 region has 15 residues. The CDR3 is CASSLNRQSSYEQYF. The CDR3 region has the DNA TGTGCCAGCAGCTTAAATCGACAGAGCTCCTACGAGCAGTACTTC.

This clonotype was recorded many times. The rearrangement links TRBV28 to TRBJ2-1, with 12 bases identical to TRBD2. Trimming at V came to 4 bases and at J to 6 bases, leaving 4 bases not matched to a gene. Germline-derived CDR1 and CDR2 are MDHEN and SYDVKM. This CDR3 is built from 15 residues. CDR3 sequence reads: CASSWGLAGFNEQFF. CDR3 coding DNA: TGTGCCAGCAGTTGGGGACTAGCGGGCTTCAATGAGCAGTTCTTC.

The chain employs TRBV7-2 and TRBJ2-3; possibly TRBD2 for D (6 bases). CDR1 and CDR2 from the germline V gene are SGHTA and FQGNSA. The CDR3 is made up of 16 amino acids. The V gene lost 1 base and the J gene lost 2 bases, with 13 bases spanning the gap. In DNA form, the CDR3 reads TGTGCCAGCAGCTTAGGACTAGATATCATCACAGATACGCAGTATTTT. Translation gives CASSLGLDIITDTQYF.

This sequence joins TRBV12-3 or TRBV12-4 and TRBJ2-1; the D is unclear. The CDR3 has 12 amino acids. V lost 6 bases to trimming and J lost 5 bases, with 8 bases between them. CDR3 coding DNA: TGTGCCAGCAGAAGACGTGACAATGAGCAGTTCTTC. The encoded protein is CASRRRDNEQFF.

This clonotype was seen at least ten times. The chain uses TRBV12-3 or TRBV12-4 and TRBJ2-5; 7 positions match TRBD2. J was trimmed by 5 bases and V by 1 base; bases with no gene match: 7. The length of the CDR3 is 15 residues. CDR3 protein: CASSLGAGEEETQYF. CDR3 bases: TGTGCCAGCAGTTTAGGGGCGGGAGAGGAGGAGACCCAGTACTTC.

This clonotype has at least ten counts. The V and J genes are TRBV30 and TRBJ1-3; 8 nucleotides agree with TRBD1. The V gene end was trimmed by 0 bases and the J gene end by 3 bases; junction bases not matched to a gene: 7. This CDR3 contains 16 residues. In germline, CDR1 is GTSNPN, CDR2 SVGIG (reference sequence). The CDR3 is CAWSVGQGAGGNTIYF. The CDR3 DNA follows: TGTGCCTGGAGTGTGGGCCAGGGGGCTGGTGGAAACACCATATATTTT.

This clonotype has only a few counts. For the CDR3, the DNA is TGTGCCAGCAGCTTGGGGACTCCTCCTTTGGCCTACGAGCAGTACTTC. As protein: CASSLGTPPLAYEQYF. The chain couples TRBV5-6 to TRBJ2-7; D is perhaps TRBD2 (5 bases). Germline loops: CDR1 SGHDT, CDR2 YYEEEE. V was pared by 0 bases and J by 2 bases, with 15 bases between. CDR3 length: 16 residues.

This clonotype appeared a few times. The rearrangement uses TRBV29-1 and TRBJ2-1, with D possibly being TRBD2 (5 bases). The germline V gene encodes CDR1 SQVTM and CDR2 ANQGSEA. V was clipped by 0 bases and J by 14 bases, with 14 bases between them. The CDR3 runs 12 residues. CDR3 protein: CSVEETGKREFF. CDR3 bases: TGCAGCGTTGAAGAGACCGGGAAGCGAGAGTTCTTC.

This clonotype has at least ten counts. The chain recombines TRBV11-2 with TRBJ2-7, with 11 bases matching TRBD2. The CDR3 consists of 14 residues. Germline values: CDR1 SGHAT, CDR2 FQNNGV. V shed 3 bases, J shed 3 bases, and the junction held 1 base outside the gene matches. The CDR3 is CASSFTSGGYEQYF. CDR3 in DNA: TGTGCCAGCAGCTTTACTAGCGGGGGCTACGAGCAGTACTTC. The whole variable domain, filled in from reference TRBV11-2 and TRBJ2-7, reads EAGVAQSPRYKIIEKRQSVAFWCNPISGHATLYWYQQILGQGPKLLIQFQNNGVVDDSQLPKDRFSAERLKGVDSTLKIQPAKLEDSAVYLCASSFTSGGYEQYFGPGTRLTVT.

This clonotype was recorded at least ten times. The CDR3 is CAWSAYDTEAFF. The DNA of the CDR3 is TGTGCCTGGAGTGCGTACGACACTGAAGCTTTCTTT. The V and J genes are TRBV30 and TRBJ1-1, with D hard to call. V gave up 1 base and J gave up 3 bases, with 6 bases separating them. Germline loops: CDR1 GTSNPN, CDR2 SVGIG (reference sequence). This CDR3 has 12 residues.

This clonotype has at least ten counts. The gene calls are TRBV7-8 and TRBJ2-5; maybe TRBD2 (6 bases). CDR3 length: 13 residues. V was shortened by 5 bases and J by 5 bases, with 12 bases between the two germline ends. Germline lookup yields CDR1 SGHVS and CDR2 FQNEAQ. CDR3 residues: CASSQDREETQYF. DNA for the CDR3: TGTGCCAGCAGCCAGGACCGGGAGGAGACCCAGTACTTC.

This clonotype was recorded at least ten times. The chain carries TRBV12-3 or TRBV12-4 and TRBJ1-1; D remains ambiguous. Trimming left V 6 bases short and J 3 bases short, with 8 bases between. The CDR3 is 12 amino acids. The CDR3 protein is CASSPEDTEAFF. The CDR3 bases are TGTGCCAGCAGCCCAGAGGACACTGAAGCTTTCTTT.

This clonotype showed up many times. CDR3 sequence (DNA): TGTGCCAGCAGTTTATCGGTTCAAGAGACCCAGTACTTC. Its protein is CASSLSVQETQYF. The rearrangement uses TRBV27 and TRBJ2-5; D not resolved. The CDR3 has 13 residues. The V gene lost 0 bases and the J gene lost 2 bases, with 4 bases spanning the gap. Germline V CDR1 and CDR2: MNHEY, SMNVEV (reference sequence).

The sample holds many counts of this clonotype. This chain joins TRBV12-3 or TRBV12-4 and TRBJ1-5, with 7 bases aligning to TRBD1. After removal of 6 bases from V and 6 bases from J, the junction contained 5 bases not matched to a gene. The CDR3 has 13 residues. CDR3 loop: CASREGAGQPQHF. In DNA, the CDR3 is TGTGCCAGCAGGGAGGGGGCCGGTCAGCCCCAGCATTTT.

The sample holds many counts of this clonotype. The chain is built from TRBV7-8 and TRBJ2-7, with TRBD1 matching 7 bases. Trimming at V came to 4 bases and at J to 3 bases, leaving 9 bases not matched to a gene. Germline CDR1 and CDR2: SGHVS and FQNEAQ. CDR3 length: 15 amino acids. Here the CDR3 reads CASSSGQDQLYEQYF. CDR3 bases: TGTGCCAGCAGCTCCGGACAGGATCAACTCTACGAGCAGTACTTC. Based on the CDR3 plus reference TRBV7-8 and TRBJ2-7, the full variable domain is GAGVSQSPRYKVAKRGQDVALRCDPISGHVSLFWYQQALGQGPEFLTYFQNEAQLDKSGLPSDRFFAERPEGSVSTLKIQRTQQEDSAVYLCASSSGQDQLYEQYFGPGTRLTVT.

This clonotype was detected many times. J is TRBJ1-1 and V is TRBV20-1; 9 nucleotides line up with TRBD1. CDR1 DFQATT and CDR2 SNEGSKA come from the germline V gene (reference sequence). V shed 7 bases, J shed 3 bases, and the junction held 6 bases outside the gene matches. The CDR3 is 13 amino acids. In DNA form, the CDR3 reads TGCAGTGGGGGACAGGGAGGCTACACTGAAGCTTTCTTT. It translates to CSGGQGGYTEAFF.

This chain uses TRBV28 with TRBJ2-7, with 8 bases matching TRBD2. This CDR3 contains 13 residues. Per the germline V gene, CDR1 is MDHEN and CDR2 is SYDVKM. V lost 7 bases and J lost 7; bases outside the gene matches: 9. Here the CDR3 DNA reads TGTGCCAGCAAGGCCGGGAGGGCAAAAGAGCAGTACTTC. Translation gives CASKAGRAKEQYF.

This clonotype was seen a handful of times. This chain links TRBV9 with TRBJ2-1; TRBD2 matches 9 bases. This CDR3 has 16 amino acids. Unmatched junction bases numbered 9, after V lost 4 bases and J lost 4 bases. Germline-derived CDR1 and CDR2 are SGDLS and YYNGEE. The CDR3 DNA sequence: TGTGCCAGCAGCCCCACTCTTAGCGGGAGTTACAATGAGCAGTTCTTC. It specifies CASSPTLSGSYNEQFF.

This clonotype was counted many times. The genes are TRBV6-5 and TRBJ1-2; perhaps TRBD1 as D (6 bases). This CDR3 has 15 residues. Germline CDR1 is MNHEY and CDR2 is SVGAGI. V was trimmed by 0 bases and J by 5 bases, leaving 13 bases between them. The CDR3 coding sequence is TGTGCCAGCAGTTACTCGGGACAAGGACCATATGGCTACACCTTC. Its protein product is CASSYSGQGPYGYTF.

This chain connects TRBV24-1 to TRBJ2-1; 10 bases map to TRBD2. CDR3 length equals 18 residues. V dropped 2 bases and J dropped 3; count of bases not matched to a gene: 9. Germline CDR1 is KGHDR and CDR2 is SFDVKD. The CDR3 DNA reads TGTGCCACCAGTGATTCTCGGGTAGCGGGAGGTCTCTACAATGAGCAGTTCTTC. Translating gives CATSDSRVAGGLYNEQFF.

This clonotype came up many times. The rearrangement joins TRBV6-1 to TRBJ2-5, with D uncertain. V gave up 6 bases and J gave up 0 bases, with 11 bases separating them. This CDR3 is 14 amino acids long. Germline loops: CDR1 MNHNS, CDR2 SASEGT. This CDR3 reads CASRRIGNQETQYF. The CDR3 DNA sequence: TGTGCCAGCAGGCGAATTGGGAACCAAGAGACCCAGTACTTC.

The genes are TRBV5-1 and TRBJ2-3; 12 nucleotides align to TRBD2. Germline lookup yields CDR1 SGHRS and CDR2 YFSETQ. The CDR3 length is 19 residues. Germline trimming cut 3 bases from V and 3 bases from J; bases unmatched to any gene: 14. The CDR3 DNA sequence: TGCGCCAGCAGCTCACACAAGCCCGCCGGGACTAGCGGGACAGATACGCAGTATTTT. It encodes CASSSHKPAGTSGTDTQYF.

This clonotype appeared a few times. The chain couples TRBV20-1 to TRBJ2-7; no reliable D call. Germline V lookup: CDR1 DFQATT, CDR2 SNEGSKA (reference sequence). This CDR3 comprises 12 residues. Trimming left V 8 bases short and J 1 base short, with 12 bases between. The CDR3 is CSPGGSSYEQYF. The CDR3 nucleotides are TGCAGTCCAGGCGGATCGTCCTACGAGCAGTACTTC.

The chain recombines TRBV7-2 with TRBJ1-6, with D perhaps TRBD1 (5 bases). Germline V CDR1 and CDR2: SGHTA, FQGNSA. V was trimmed by 4 bases and J by 7 bases, leaving 14 bases between them. The CDR3 has 15 residues. CDR3 DNA sequence: TGTGCCAGCAGCTCTTGGGGCAGACAAAATTCACCCCTCCACTTT. It encodes CASSSWGRQNSPLHF. Variable domain in full (rest from reference TRBV7-2 and TRBJ1-6): GAGVSQSPSNKVTEKGKDVELRCDPISGHTALYWYRQSLGQGLEFLIYFQGNSAPDKSGLPSDRFSAERTGGSVSTLTIQRTQQEDSAVYLCASSSWGRQNSPLHFGNGTRLTVT.

This clonotype was observed many times. J is TRBJ2-1 and V is TRBV28; the D is unclear. V lost 3 bases, J lost 3 bases, and 21 bases lay in between. The CDR3 extends over 18 amino acids. Per germline, CDR1 MDHEN and CDR2 SYDVKM. The CDR3 DNA is TGTGCCAGCAGTTTTTCCCCCTCGCGCGGCCACCTCTACAATGAGCAGTTCTTC. As protein: CASSFSPSRGHLYNEQFF.

This clonotype came up many times. V gene TRBV19 combines with J gene TRBJ2-7, with TRBD1 identical over 9 bases. In germline, CDR1 is LNHDA, CDR2 SQIVND (reference sequence). J gave up 3 bases and V 3 bases, and 6 bases lay outside the gene matches. The CDR3 covers 15 residues. The CDR3 loop is CASSIGGQGIYEQYF. Written as DNA, the CDR3 is TGTGCCAGTAGTATCGGTGGACAGGGGATCTACGAGCAGTACTTC.

This clonotype was counted ten times or more. The rearrangement links TRBV5-1 to TRBJ2-1; D may correspond to TRBD1 or TRBD2 (6 bases each). CDR1 SGHRS and CDR2 YFSETQ come from the germline V gene. This CDR3 has 16 residues. With 6 bases removed from V and 0 bases from J, the gap between germline ends came to 16 bases. The CDR3, as DNA: TGCGCCAGCATTTCCCACGGGGGCAGCTCCTACAATGAGCAGTTCTTC. Its translation: CASISHGGSSYNEQFF.

This CDR3 is CAWSVSHFNEQFF. The CDR3 DNA follows: TGTGCCTGGAGTGTCTCCCATTTCAATGAGCAGTTCTTC. The chain joins TRBV30 to TRBJ2-1; no firm D call. Trimming took off 0 bases at V and 6 bases at J, with 9 bases between the two ends. This CDR3 is built from 13 residues. CDR1 is GTSNPN, CDR2 SVGIG, per germline (reference sequence).

This clonotype was counted many times. CDR3 in DNA: TGCAGTGCTAGAAGGTCGGACAACACTGAAGCTTTCTTT. It is translated as CSARRSDNTEAFF. This sequence joins TRBV20-1 and TRBJ1-1; no definite D call. In germline, CDR1 is DFQATT, CDR2 SNEGSKA (reference sequence). CDR3 length: 13 amino acids. The V gene lost 2 bases and the J gene lost 2 bases, with 9 bases spanning the gap.

The chain is built from TRBV5-1 and TRBJ2-7; D may match TRBD1 or TRBD2 (5 bases each). Trimming took off 4 bases at V and 0 bases at J, with 14 bases between the two ends. The CDR3 is 15 residues long. Germline CDR1 is SGHRS and CDR2 is YFSETQ. Written as DNA, the CDR3 is TGCGCCAGCAGCAGTAACCGGGACGGCTCCTACGAGCAGTACTTC. Amino acids: CASSSNRDGSYEQYF. Looking up the rest from reference TRBV5-1 and TRBJ2-7 gives the full variable domain: KAGVTQTPRYLIKTRGQQVTLSCSPISGHRSVSWYQQTPGQGLQFLFEYFSETQRNKGNFPGRFSGRQFSNSRSEMNVSTLELGDSALYLCASSSNRDGSYEQYFGPGTRLTVT.

This chain links TRBV25-1 with TRBJ2-6; D is tentatively TRBD1 or TRBD2 (5 bases each). Germline V gene lookup returns CDR1 MGHDK and CDR2 SYGVNS. Trimming removed 1 base from V and 0 bases from J, with 10 bases in between. This CDR3 has 17 amino acids. CDR3 sequence: CASSELPGPSGANVLTF. Written as DNA, the CDR3 is TGTGCCAGCAGTGAATTGCCGGGACCCTCTGGGGCCAACGTCCTGACTTTC.